This T cell receptor beta chain came from a study of prognosis after radiotherapy for stage I lung cancer. Amplification of TCR beta CDR3 from genomic DNA used two-round multiplex PCR. The first PCR round targeted every TRBV and TRBJ gene with specific primers. TCRdb recomputed calls from the multiplex PCR reads with MiXCR, one row per CDR3 protein. Of over 25,000 distinct CDR3 sequences in the sample, around 46% were seen once. Regarding this clonotype: The antigen is undetermined. A much larger clone is a single base away; this may be a read error.

There are 14 residues in the CDR3. CDR1 and CDR2 (germline): KGHDR, SFDVKD. General study points: It was reported that patients with metastases and those without them differed in TRBV and TRBJ gene usage. Post-therapy Shannon entropy was lower in patients developing distant metastases following stereotactic body radiation therapy.

The sample consisted of PBMCs, taken before or after stereotactic body radiation therapy (not recorded which). The receptor was isolated from a donor aged 50 or older with non-small cell lung cancer. The chain combines TRBV24-1 with TRBJ2-2, with D perhaps matching TRBD2 (6 bases). In DNA, the CDR3 is TGTGGCGCCAGTGGGACTCCGAACACCGGGGAGCTGTTTTTT. Translation gives CGASGTPNTGELFF.